The sequence of this TCR beta chain was determined in a study of control samples from healthy donors and cancer patients (dated by TCRdb to between 2020 and 2021). Library preparation used the immunoSEQ multiplex PCR assay. This is the immuneACCESS table as TCRdb keeps it, with only in-frame sequences that have V and J called. A part of the clones is gone; compared with another copy, unresolved V genes explain less than half, and the rest is unexplained. The sample table records 100,000 to 150,000 clones; around 92% of these occur just once. Of the sample, approximately 0.58% falls within the top ten clones. A remark on this clone: Its antigen remains unidentified. Base quality data are lacking; no much larger clone is found one base away.

The CDR3 goes from the cysteine to the phenylalanine over 16 residues. This entry keeps only the CDR3 DNA: 48 bases, framed from base 1. CDR1 and CDR2 are drawn from the germline V gene: SGDLS, YYNGEE. Germline trimming: 4 bases from V, 1 base from J; junction bases outside gene matches: 8. The source of this sequence is a man older than 75 with head and neck cancer. Recombination linked TRBV9 to TRBJ2-3, with 8 middle bases fitting TRBD2. The sample taken for sequencing was PBMCs. The CDR3 region has the sequence CASSPLGAGGTDTQYF. The DNA sequence follows: TGTGCCAGCAGCCCCTTAGGAGCGGGAGGCACAGATACGCAGTATTTT.